One sample yielded the 16 T cell receptor beta chains listed below, sequenced in a study of cytomegalovirus exposure and HLA in healthy donors. The study ran its PCR with 60 Vbeta and 13 Jbeta primers. This table comes from immunoSEQ multiplex PCR, and its TCRdb copy is limited to in-frame clones, with some not included. In the table there are 150,000 to 200,000 clones, 65% to 85% of which are singletons. Sequencing was performed on PBMCs. The receptor source for this set is a man in his forties or fifties in good health and CMV-seropositive.

The V gene is TRBV5-1, the J gene TRBJ1-2; 9 bases match TRBD1. This CDR3 has 14 residues. Germline assignment: CDR1 SGHRS and CDR2 YFSETQ. V lost 5 bases, J lost 3 bases, and 5 bases stayed unmatched. The CDR3 reads CASRPDRGHYGYTF. In DNA, the CDR3 is TGCGCCAGCAGGCCGGACAGGGGTCACTATGGCTACACCTTC.

V and J are TRBV6-4 and TRBJ2-3, with D unresolved. Deletions cut 4 bases from V and 6 bases from J, with 11 bases between. The CDR3 is 13 residues long. In germline, CDR1 is MRHNA, CDR2 SNTAGT. CDR3 bases: TGTGCCAGCAGTGCCGAATTCGGGGATACGCAGTATTTT. Its protein product is CASSAEFGDTQYF.

V and J are TRBV7-9 and TRBJ2-3; 7 positions agree with TRBD2. The CDR3 sequence is 13 residues long. V was pared by 5 bases and J by 6 bases, with 5 bases of the junction left unmatched. Germline CDR1 SEHNR, CDR2 FQNEAQ (reference sequence). CDR3 in amino acids: CASSTAGVDTQYF. DNA of the CDR3: TGTGCCAGCAGCACGGCGGGAGTGGATACGCAGTATTTT.

CDR3 coding DNA: TGTGCCAGCAGCTTAGGACTAGGGGATACGCAGTATTTT. Translating gives CASSLGLGDTQYF. The chain combines TRBV7-2 with TRBJ2-3, with D possibly being TRBD2 (6 bases). The V gene lost 1 base and the J gene lost 6 bases, with 8 bases spanning the gap. Germline CDR1 is SGHTA and CDR2 is FQGNSA. The CDR3 consists of 13 residues. Together with reference TRBV7-2 and TRBJ2-3, the CDR3 gives the full variable domain: GAGVSQSPSNKVTEKGKDVELRCDPISGHTALYWYRQSLGQGLEFLIYFQGNSAPDKSGLPSDRFSAERTGGSVSTLTIQRTQQEDSAVYLCASSLGLGDTQYFGPGTRLTVL.

The chain is built from TRBV5-6 and TRBJ2-3, with 8 bases identical to TRBD2. V gave up 0 bases and J gave up 2 bases; unmatched junction bases: 2. Germline CDR1 reads SGHDT; CDR2 reads YYEEEE. The CDR3 loop spans 15 amino acids. For the CDR3, the DNA is TGTGCCAGCAGCTTGGGACTAGCGTACACAGATACGCAGTATTTT. This sequence encodes CASSLGLAYTDTQYF.

V is TRBV5-4 and J is TRBJ2-7; D remains unclear. Germline CDR1 is SGHNT and CDR2 is YYREEE (reference sequence). V lost 0 bases to trimming and J lost 2 bases, with 9 bases between them. CDR3 size: 14 residues. The CDR3 nucleotides are TGTGCCAGCAGCTTGGGAGGCCCTACCTACGAGCAGTACTTC. It encodes CASSLGGPTYEQYF. Together with reference TRBV5-4 and TRBJ2-7, the CDR3 gives the full variable domain: ETGVTQSPTHLIKTRGQQVTLRCSSQSGHNTVSWYQQALGQGPQFIFQYYREEENGRGNFPPRFSGLQFPNYSSELNVNALELDDSALYLCASSLGGPTYEQYFGPGTRLTVT.

V usage is TRBV2 and J usage is TRBJ2-1; the match to TRBD1 covers 9 bases. This CDR3 contains 15 residues. Germline trimming cut 5 bases from V and 9 bases from J; bases unmatched to any gene: 11. The V gene's germline CDR1 is SNHLY and CDR2 FYNNEI. CDR3 in amino acids: CASSLDRGSRSEQFF. The CDR3 DNA sequence: TGTGCCAGCAGTTTGGACAGGGGAAGCAGGAGTGAGCAGTTCTTC.

V usage is TRBV9 and J usage is TRBJ2-1, with 8 nucleotides matching TRBD2. Germline V lookup: CDR1 SGDLS, CDR2 YYNGEE. This CDR3 spans 19 amino acids. The trim removed 2 bases at V and 0 bases at J, leaving 13 bases unmatched. Here the CDR3 DNA reads TGTGCCAGCAGCGTCACCTTAGCGGGACCCTCCCCCTCCTACAATGAGCAGTTCTTC. Translation gives CASSVTLAGPSPSYNEQFF. Full variable domain (outside the CDR3, taken from reference TRBV9 and TRBJ2-1): DSGVTQTPKHLITATGQRVTLRCSPRSGDLSVYWYQQSLDQGLQFLIQYYNGEERAKGNILERFSAQQFPDLHSELNLSSLELGDSALYFCASSVTLAGPSPSYNEQFFGPGTRLTVL.

V and J are TRBV5-5 and TRBJ2-7; D is unresolved. CDR1 and CDR2 from the germline V gene are SGHKS and YYEKEE (reference sequence). The CDR3 length is 14 residues. Trimming cost V 2 bases and J 7 bases, with 16 bases left between them. The CDR3 loop reads CASSFMTSPREQYF. CDR3 sequence (DNA): TGTGCCAGCAGCTTCATGACGTCACCGCGGGAGCAGTACTTC.

This chain uses TRBV5-6 with TRBJ2-7; perhaps TRBD1 as D (5 bases). Germline CDR1 SGHDT, CDR2 YYEEEE. This CDR3 has 13 residues. The V gene lost 2 bases and the J gene lost 1 base, with 7 bases spanning the gap. Here the CDR3 DNA reads TGTGCCAGCAGCTTTGGGGCGTCCTACGAGCAGTACTTC. Amino acid sequence: CASSFGASYEQYF. The whole variable domain, filled in from reference TRBV5-6 and TRBJ2-7, reads DAGVTQSPTHLIKTRGQQVTLRCSPKSGHDTVSWYQQALGQGPQFIFQYYEEEERQRGNFPDRFSGHQFPNYSSELNVNALLLGDSALYLCASSFGASYEQYFGPGTRLTVT.

V usage is TRBV28 and J usage is TRBJ2-3; possible D gene TRBD2, 7 bases. The germline gives CDR1 MDHEN, CDR2 SYDVKM. Trimming pared 2 bases from V and 6 bases from J, leaving 18 bases between. This CDR3 region has 16 residues. The CDR3: CASSLGGGSILDTQYF. Written as DNA, the CDR3 is TGTGCCAGCAGTTTAGGGGGCGGGAGTATTTTGGATACGCAGTATTTT. The full variable domain, with the rest looked up from reference TRBV28 and TRBJ2-3, is DVKVTQSSRYLVKRTGEKVFLECVQDMDHENMFWYRQDPGLGLRLIYFSYDVKMKEKGDIPEGYSVSREKKERFSLILESASTNQTSMYLCASSLGGGSILDTQYFGPGTRLTVL.

V and J are TRBV7-9 and TRBJ1-1, with D possibly TRBD1 on 5 matching bases. The length of the CDR3 is 15 residues. Germline V CDR1 and CDR2: SEHNR, FQNEAQ (reference sequence). Trimming stripped 5 bases from V and 2 bases from J, with 15 bases between. CDR3 DNA sequence: TGTGCCAGCAGCCTAGGTGGAGGGGCCAACACTGAAGCTTTCTTT. This sequence encodes CASSLGGGANTEAFF.

The J gene is TRBJ1-2, the V gene TRBV5-1; possible D gene TRBD1, 6 bases. The V end lost 0 bases, the J end lost 8 bases, and 17 bases lay between the germline ends. Germline lookup yields CDR1 SGHRS and CDR2 YFSETQ. The CDR3 consists of 15 residues. Here the CDR3 DNA reads TGCGCCAGCAGCTTGGAGCCCGGGACATCGAACGGCTACACCTTC. This gives the protein CASSLEPGTSNGYTF.

The chain links TRBV2 to TRBJ2-5; 10 bases are a match to TRBD2. The CDR3 contains 16 residues. Germline V gene lookup returns CDR1 SNHLY and CDR2 FYNNEI. The V segment lost 2 bases and the J segment 3 bases; nucleotides outside the gene matches: 6. In DNA, the CDR3 is TGTGCCAGCAGTGAATTCCAGCTAGCGGGGGAAGAGACCCAGTACTTC. Its protein product is CASSEFQLAGEETQYF. Full variable domain (rest looked up from reference TRBV2 and TRBJ2-5): EPEVTQTPSHQVTQMGQEVILRCVPISNHLYFYWYRQILGQKVEFLVSFYNNEISEKSEIFDDQFSVERPDGSNFTLKIRSTKLEDSAMYFCASSEFQLAGEETQYFGPGTRLLVL.

Details on this clone: One end of the junction is discordant with germline, which a read error may explain. The chain joins TRBV30 to TRBJ2-7, with 8 bases fitting TRBD1. CDR1 GTSNPN and CDR2 SVGIG come from the germline V gene (reference sequence). This CDR3 is 15 amino acids long. This chain's CDR3 is CAFNGQGGPPYGQYF. DNA for the CDR3: TGTGCCTTCAACGGACAGGGAGGCCCTCCCTACGGGCAGTACTTC.

V is TRBV30 and J is TRBJ2-2; 10 positions match TRBD2. This CDR3 region has 18 residues. Losses at the gene ends were 4 bases for V and 5 bases for J; bases not matched to a gene: 16. Germline CDR1 is GTSNPN and CDR2 is SVGIG (reference sequence). This chain's CDR3 is CAWTPSWTSGYLTGELFF. The CDR3, as DNA: TGTGCCTGGACTCCGTCATGGACTAGCGGCTACCTTACCGGGGAGCTGTTTTTT.